This T cell receptor (beta chain) appears in the sequencing data of a study of technical replicates of blood from a handful of donors. Germline values: CDR1 LGHNA, CDR2 YSLEER. The germline V and J ends were trimmed by 4 bases and 1 base, with 13 bases remaining between them. This CDR3 is 16 amino acids long. Clones were sequenced by immunoSEQ multiplex PCR, and TCRdb holds only the in-frame ones, with some missing. The sample has about 64,000 clones, approximately 86% seen once. Sample: PBMCs. This chain connects TRBV4-3 to TRBJ2-2; D is perhaps TRBD1 (6 bases). The receptor's source is a human donor in good health. Some clones in this sample may be carry-over from other donors' samples. The DNA of the CDR3 is TGCGCCAGCAGCCGCCACAGGGACGGGAACACCGGGGAGCTGTTTTTT. It translates to CASSRHRDGNTGELFF.